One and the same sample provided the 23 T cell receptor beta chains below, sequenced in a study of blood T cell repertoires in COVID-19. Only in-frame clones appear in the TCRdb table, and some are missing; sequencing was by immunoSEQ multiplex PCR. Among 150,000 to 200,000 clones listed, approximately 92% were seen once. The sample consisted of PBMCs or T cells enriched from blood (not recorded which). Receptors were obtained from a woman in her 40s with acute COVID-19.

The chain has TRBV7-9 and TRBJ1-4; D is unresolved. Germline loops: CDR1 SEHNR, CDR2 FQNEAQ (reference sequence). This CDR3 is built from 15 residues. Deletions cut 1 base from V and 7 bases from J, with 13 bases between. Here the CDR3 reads CASSLVSGSAEKLFF. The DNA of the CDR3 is TGTGCCAGCAGCTTAGTTTCGGGGAGCGCTGAAAAACTGTTTTTT.

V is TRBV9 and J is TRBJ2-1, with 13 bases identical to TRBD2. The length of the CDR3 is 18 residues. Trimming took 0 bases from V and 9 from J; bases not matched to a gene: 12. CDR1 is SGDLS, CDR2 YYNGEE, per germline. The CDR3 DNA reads TGTGCCAGCAGCGTAGCTTCTAAGGGGGGACTAGCGGGAACTGAGCAGTTCTTC. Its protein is CASSVASKGGLAGTEQFF.

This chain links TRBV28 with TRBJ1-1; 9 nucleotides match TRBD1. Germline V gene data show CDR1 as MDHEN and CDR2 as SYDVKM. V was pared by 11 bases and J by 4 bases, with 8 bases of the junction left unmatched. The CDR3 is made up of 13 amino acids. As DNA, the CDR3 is TGTGCCGGACGACAGGGGGAGGGCACTGAAGCTTTCTTT. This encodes CAGRQGEGTEAFF.

The chain's CDR3 is CSVYRTGNTEAFF. As DNA, the CDR3 is TGCAGCGTTTACCGGACAGGGAACACTGAAGCTTTCTTT. The V call is TRBV29-1, the J call TRBJ1-1, with 7 nucleotides matching TRBD1. The CDR3 spans 13 residues. CDR1 is SQVTM, CDR2 ANQGSEA, per germline. V lost 5 bases to trimming and J lost 1 base; unmatched junction nucleotides: 4.

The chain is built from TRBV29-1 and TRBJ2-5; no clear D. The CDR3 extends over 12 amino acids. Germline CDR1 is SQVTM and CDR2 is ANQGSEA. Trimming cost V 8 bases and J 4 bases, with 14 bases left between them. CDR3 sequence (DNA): TGCAGCACACGGTTCGGGTTAGAGACCCAGTACTTC. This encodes CSTRFGLETQYF.

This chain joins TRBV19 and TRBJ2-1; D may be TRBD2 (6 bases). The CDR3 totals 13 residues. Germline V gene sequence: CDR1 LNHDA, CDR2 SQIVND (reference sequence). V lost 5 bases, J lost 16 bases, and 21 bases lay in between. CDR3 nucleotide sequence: TGTGCCAGTAGTGGGGAGGACTATCCGCGACGATTCTTC. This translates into CASSGEDYPRRFF.

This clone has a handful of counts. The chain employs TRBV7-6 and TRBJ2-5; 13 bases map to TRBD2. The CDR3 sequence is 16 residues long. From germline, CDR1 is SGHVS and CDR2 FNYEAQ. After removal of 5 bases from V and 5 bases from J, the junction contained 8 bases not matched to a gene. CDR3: CASSDRLAGGRETQYF. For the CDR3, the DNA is TGTGCCAGCAGCGATAGACTAGCGGGGGGCCGTGAGACCCAGTACTTC.

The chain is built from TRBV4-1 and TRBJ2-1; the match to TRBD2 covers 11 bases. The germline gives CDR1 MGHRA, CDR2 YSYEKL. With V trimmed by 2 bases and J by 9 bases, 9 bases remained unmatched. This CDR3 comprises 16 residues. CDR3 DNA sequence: TGCGCCAGCAGCCAACCTACTAGCGGGAGCTCACCTGAGCAGTTCTTC. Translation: CASSQPTSGSSPEQFF.

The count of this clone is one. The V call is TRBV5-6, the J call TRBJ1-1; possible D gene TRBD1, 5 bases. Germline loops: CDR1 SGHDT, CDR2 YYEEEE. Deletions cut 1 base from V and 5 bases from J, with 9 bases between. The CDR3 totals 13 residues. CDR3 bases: TGTGCCAGCAGCTTGTGGGGCGCGACTGAAGCTTTCTTT. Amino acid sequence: CASSLWGATEAFF.

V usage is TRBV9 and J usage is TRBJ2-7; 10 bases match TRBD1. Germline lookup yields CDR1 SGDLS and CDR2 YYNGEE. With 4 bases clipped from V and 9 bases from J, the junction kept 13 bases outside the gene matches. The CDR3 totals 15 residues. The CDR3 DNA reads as TGTGCCAGCAGCTTTGCCGGGACAGGGGAAGGGGGGCAGTACTTC. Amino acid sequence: CASSFAGTGEGGQYF.

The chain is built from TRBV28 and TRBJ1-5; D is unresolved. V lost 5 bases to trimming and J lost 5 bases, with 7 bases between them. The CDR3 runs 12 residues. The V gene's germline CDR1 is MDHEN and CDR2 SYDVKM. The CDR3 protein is CASSERDQPQHF. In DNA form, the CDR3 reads TGTGCCAGCAGTGAGCGAGATCAGCCCCAGCATTTT.

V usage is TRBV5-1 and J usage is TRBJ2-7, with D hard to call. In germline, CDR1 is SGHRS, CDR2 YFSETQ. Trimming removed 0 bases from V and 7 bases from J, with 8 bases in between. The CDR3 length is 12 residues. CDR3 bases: TGCGCCAGCAGCTTGGTAGCAAGTGAGCAGTACTTC. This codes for CASSLVASEQYF.

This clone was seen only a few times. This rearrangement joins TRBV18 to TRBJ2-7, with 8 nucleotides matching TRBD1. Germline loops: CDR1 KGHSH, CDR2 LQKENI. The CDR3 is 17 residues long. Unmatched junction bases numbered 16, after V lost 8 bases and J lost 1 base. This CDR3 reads CASQKGTGGSSSYEQYF. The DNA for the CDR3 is TGTGCCAGCCAAAAAGGGACAGGCGGTTCCTCTTCCTACGAGCAGTACTTC.

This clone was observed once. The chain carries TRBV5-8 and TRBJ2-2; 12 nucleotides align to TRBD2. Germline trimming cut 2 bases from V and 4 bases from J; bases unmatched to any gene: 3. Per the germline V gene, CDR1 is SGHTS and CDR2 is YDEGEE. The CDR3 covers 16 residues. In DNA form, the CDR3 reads TGTGCCAGCAGCTTTCCGACTAGCGGGGGCACCGGGGAGCTGTTTTTT. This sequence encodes CASSFPTSGGTGELFF. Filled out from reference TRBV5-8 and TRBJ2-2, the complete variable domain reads EAGVTQSPTHLIKTRGQQATLRCSPISGHTSVYWYQQALGLGLQFLLWYDEGEERNRGNFPPRFSGRQFPNYSSELNVNALELEDSALYLCASSFPTSGGTGELFFGEGSRLTVL.

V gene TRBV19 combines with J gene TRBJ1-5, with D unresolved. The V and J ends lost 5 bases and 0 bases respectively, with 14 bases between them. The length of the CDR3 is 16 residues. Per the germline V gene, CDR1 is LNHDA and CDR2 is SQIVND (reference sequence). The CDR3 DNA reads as TGTGCCAGTAGTTTCGAACAGTCCCATAGCAATCAGCCCCAGCATTTT. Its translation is CASSFEQSHSNQPQHF.

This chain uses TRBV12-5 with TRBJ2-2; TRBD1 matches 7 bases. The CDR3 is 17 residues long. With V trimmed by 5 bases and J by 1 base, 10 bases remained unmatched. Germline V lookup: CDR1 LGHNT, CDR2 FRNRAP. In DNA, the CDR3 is TGTGCTAGTGGTCCCAGGATACAGGGGATGAACACCGGGGAGCTGTTTTTT. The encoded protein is CASGPRIQGMNTGELFF.

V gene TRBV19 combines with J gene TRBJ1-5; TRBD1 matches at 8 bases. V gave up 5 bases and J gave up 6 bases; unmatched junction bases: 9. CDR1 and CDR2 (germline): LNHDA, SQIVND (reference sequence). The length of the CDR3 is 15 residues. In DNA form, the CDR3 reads TGTGCCAGTAGTCCGTCCACAGGGGGGCTTCAGCCCCAGCATTTT. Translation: CASSPSTGGLQPQHF. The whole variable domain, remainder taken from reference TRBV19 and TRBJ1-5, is DGGITQSPKYLFRKEGQNVTLSCEQNLNHDAMYWYRQDPGQGLRLIYYSQIVNDFQKGDIAEGYSVSREKKESFPLTVTSAQKNPTAFYLCASSPSTGGLQPQHFGDGTRLSIL.

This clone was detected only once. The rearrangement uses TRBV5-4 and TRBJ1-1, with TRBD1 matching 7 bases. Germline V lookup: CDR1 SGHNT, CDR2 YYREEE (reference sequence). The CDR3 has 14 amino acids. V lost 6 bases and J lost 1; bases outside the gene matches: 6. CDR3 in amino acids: CASTTGTANTEAFF. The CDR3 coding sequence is TGTGCCAGCACCACTGGGACAGCGAACACTGAAGCTTTCTTT.

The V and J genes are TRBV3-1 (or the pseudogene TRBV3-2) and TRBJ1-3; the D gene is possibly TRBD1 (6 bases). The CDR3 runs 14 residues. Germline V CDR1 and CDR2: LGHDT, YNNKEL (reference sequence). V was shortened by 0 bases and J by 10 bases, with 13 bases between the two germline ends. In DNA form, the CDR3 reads TGTGCCAGCAGCCAAGAAGTGGGGGGGCGTACCATATATTTT. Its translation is CASSQEVGGRTIYF.

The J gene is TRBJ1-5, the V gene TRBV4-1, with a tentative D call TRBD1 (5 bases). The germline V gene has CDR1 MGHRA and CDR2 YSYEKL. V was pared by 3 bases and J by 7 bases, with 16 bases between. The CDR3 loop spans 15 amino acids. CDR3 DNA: TGCGCCAGCAGCCAGGCGGGGCTGACACTGCAGCCCCAGCATTTT. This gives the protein CASSQAGLTLQPQHF.

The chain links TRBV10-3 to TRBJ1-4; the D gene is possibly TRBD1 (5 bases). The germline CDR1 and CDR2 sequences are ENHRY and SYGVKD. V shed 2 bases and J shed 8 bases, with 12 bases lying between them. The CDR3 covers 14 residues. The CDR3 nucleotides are TGTGCCATCAGTGAGGGACATTTCAGCGAAAAACTGTTTTTT. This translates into CAISEGHFSEKLFF.

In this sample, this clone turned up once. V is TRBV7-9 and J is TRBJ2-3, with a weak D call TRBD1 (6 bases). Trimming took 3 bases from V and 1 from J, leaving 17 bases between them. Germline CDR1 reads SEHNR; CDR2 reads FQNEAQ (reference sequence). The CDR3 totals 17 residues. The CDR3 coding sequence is TGTGCCAGCAGCTTCGCTAGCAGGGCAGGGGGCACAGATACGCAGTATTTT. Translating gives CASSFASRAGGTDTQYF. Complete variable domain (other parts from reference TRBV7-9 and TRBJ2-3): DTGVSQNPRHKITKRGQNVTFRCDPISEHNRLYWYRQTLGQGPEFLTYFQNEAQLEKSRLLSDRFSAERPKGSFSTLEIQRTEQGDSAMYLCASSFASRAGGTDTQYFGPGTRLTVL.

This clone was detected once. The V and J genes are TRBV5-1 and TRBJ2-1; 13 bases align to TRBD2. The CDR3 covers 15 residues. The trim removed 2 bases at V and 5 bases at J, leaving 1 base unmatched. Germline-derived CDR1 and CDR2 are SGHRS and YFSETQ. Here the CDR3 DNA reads TGCGCCAGCAGCTTTACTAGCGGGGGGGACAATGAGCAGTTCTTC. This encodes CASSFTSGGDNEQFF.